This TCR beta chain was sequenced for a study of cytomegalovirus exposure and HLA in healthy donors. Study summary: About 80 million unique TCRs, all from HLA-typed donors, were included in an early release of the data.

Concerning this clone itself: Its specificity is unknown.

Study outcomes and limitations: The number of N-insertions in an Asian-associated ancestry cluster was reportedly below the roughly 620-donor mean in a later analysis.

Amplification used 60 Vbeta primers and 13 Jbeta primers. The method was immunoSEQ multiplex PCR; TCRdb's version includes in-frame clones alone and lacks a portion of them. In the table there are 110,000 to 150,000 clones, 70% to 80% of which are singletons. The source material was PBMCs. This TCR came from a woman aged 18-29 years in good health and CMV-seropositive.

CDR3 DNA sequence: TGTGCCAGCAGTAATCTTGGACTCAGTTCCTATGGCTACACCTTC. Translation gives CASSNLGLSSYGYTF. The chain employs TRBV6-6 and TRBJ1-2; no clear D gene. The CDR3 loop spans 15 amino acids. CDR1 and CDR2 (germline): MNHNY, SVGAGI (reference sequence). The V end was cut by 5 bases, the J end by 4 bases, with 17 bases between.